Listed below are T cell receptor beta chains from one sample, sequenced in a study of T-cell reconstitution after alpha-beta-depleted transplantation in children. One entry per CDR3 protein, called by TCRdb with MiXCR from the PCR reads. The repertoire holds around 700,000 distinct CDR3 sequences, around 12% seen once, with around 0.8% in the top ten. This specimen was PBMCs, taken before TCRalphabeta/CD19-depleted stem cell transplant. The receptors were sampled from a girl aged 2-10 years with congenital amegakaryocytic thrombocytopenia, due to receive a stem cell transplant. The CDR3 runs from the conserved cysteine through the conserved F or W. The order of the fields is V gene, J gene, clone size, CDR3 length, D gene, CDR3 DNA, CDR3 protein. The D gene is left open where the match is weak. The listing skips clone size in some rows; elsewhere it reads once, few, many or a size class.

V gene: TRBV5-8; J gene: TRBJ1-2; clone size: once; CDR3 length: 15; D gene: TRBD1; CDR3 DNA: TGTGCCAGCAGCCGTCGGGGACAGGGAAAGTTTGGCTACACCTTC; CDR3 protein: CASSRRGQGKFGYTF
V gene: TRBV29-1; J gene: TRBJ2-3; clone size: many; CDR3 length: 14; D gene: .; CDR3 DNA: TGCAGCCCACAGCGGAGCACTAGCACAGATACGCAGTATTTT; CDR3 protein: CSPQRSTSTDTQYF
V gene: TRBV5-1; J gene: TRBJ2-1; clone size: many; CDR3 length: 16; D gene: TRBD2; CDR3 DNA: TGCGCCAGCAGCTTGGGGACTAGCCTCAAAAGCAATGAGCAGTTCTTC; CDR3 protein: CASSLGTSLKSNEQFF
V gene: TRBV11-2; J gene: TRBJ2-5; clone size: few; CDR3 length: 15; D gene: TRBD1; CDR3 DNA: TGTGCCAGCAGCTGGACAGGGGTTTGGCAAGAGACCCAGTACTTC; CDR3 protein: CASSWTGVWQETQYF
V gene: TRBV20-1; J gene: TRBJ2-7; clone size: few; CDR3 length: 12; D gene: .; CDR3 DNA: TGCAGTGCTAGAGACGAAGGAGTAGAGCAGTACTTC; CDR3 protein: CSARDEGVEQYF
V gene: TRBV7-2; J gene: TRBJ2-1; clone size: few; CDR3 length: 16; D gene: TRBD2; CDR3 DNA: TGTGCCAGCAGCTTAGGTAGCGGGAGGGCCGGCAATGAGCAGTTCTTC; CDR3 protein: CASSLGSGRAGNEQFF
V gene: TRBV5-1; J gene: TRBJ2-7; clone size: .; CDR3 length: 15; D gene: TRBD2; CDR3 DNA: TGCGCCAGCAGCTTGTGGGCGGGAGCAACGTACGAGCAGTACTTC; CDR3 protein: CASSLWAGATYEQYF
V gene: TRBV5-1; J gene: TRBJ1-2; clone size: many; CDR3 length: 14; D gene: TRBD1; CDR3 DNA: TGCGCCAGCAGCCAACAGGGGTTTGACTATGGCTACACCTTC; CDR3 protein: CASSQQGFDYGYTF
V gene: TRBV29-1; J gene: TRBJ2-3; clone size: many; CDR3 length: 14; D gene: TRBD2; CDR3 DNA: TGCAGCGCGGTAGCGGGAGGGACCACAGATACGCAGTATTTT; CDR3 protein: CSAVAGGTTDTQYF
V gene: TRBV15; J gene: TRBJ2-7; clone size: many; CDR3 length: 16; D gene: .; CDR3 DNA: TGTGCCACCAGCAGAGATAGCGGTAGAGGGGTTACCGAGCAGTACTTC; CDR3 protein: CATSRDSGRGVTEQYF
V gene: TRBV7-9; J gene: TRBJ2-1; clone size: few; CDR3 length: 15; D gene: TRBD2; CDR3 DNA: TGTGCCAGCAGCCGCCCGCTAGCGGGAGTGGTTGAGCAGTTCTTC; CDR3 protein: CASSRPLAGVVEQFF
V gene: TRBV29-1; J gene: TRBJ2-2; clone size: .; CDR3 length: 13; D gene: .; CDR3 DNA: TGCAGCGTTGTCGGCCAGGGGTTCGGGGAGCTGTTTTTT; CDR3 protein: CSVVGQGFGELFF
V gene: TRBV5-4; J gene: TRBJ1-1; clone size: .; CDR3 length: 13; D gene: .; CDR3 DNA: TGTGCCAGCAGCATGGACATGAACACTGAAGCTTTCTTT; CDR3 protein: CASSMDMNTEAFF
V gene: TRBV6-2/TRBV6-3; J gene: TRBJ2-1; clone size: many; CDR3 length: 13; D gene: TRBD2; CDR3 DNA: TGTGCCAGCAGTTACCAAACTAGCGATGTGCAGTTCTTC; CDR3 protein: CASSYQTSDVQFF
V gene: TRBV5-5; J gene: TRBJ2-7; clone size: .; CDR3 length: 14; D gene: .; CDR3 DNA: TGTGCCAGCAGCTTGGGGGCGGAGCCATACGAGCAGTACTTC; CDR3 protein: CASSLGAEPYEQYF
V gene: TRBV20-1; J gene: TRBJ2-1; clone size: few; CDR3 length: 15; D gene: TRBD2; CDR3 DNA: TGCAGTGCTAGAGAGGGGCTAGCGGGAGGGAATGAGCAGTTCTTC; CDR3 protein: CSAREGLAGGNEQFF
V gene: TRBV6-2/TRBV6-3; J gene: TRBJ1-1; clone size: few; CDR3 length: 13; D gene: TRBD1; CDR3 DNA: TGTGCCAGCAGTCGACAGGGGACTGCTGAAGCTTTCTTT; CDR3 protein: CASSRQGTAEAFF
V gene: TRBV20-1; J gene: TRBJ2-2; clone size: many; CDR3 length: 13; D gene: .; CDR3 DNA: TGCAGTGCTCTGGGGGTAGGCACCGGGGAGCTGTTTTTT; CDR3 protein: CSALGVGTGELFF
V gene: TRBV11-2; J gene: TRBJ1-2; clone size: few; CDR3 length: 16; D gene: TRBD1; CDR3 DNA: TGTGCCAGCAGCCGGCCCTACAGGGGGGCATTCTGTGGCTACACCTTC; CDR3 protein: CASSRPYRGAFCGYTF
V gene: TRBV4-1; J gene: TRBJ1-5; clone size: few; CDR3 length: 15; D gene: .; CDR3 DNA: TGCGCCAGCAGCCAAGATCTGAGCCTGGATCAGCCCCAGCATTTT; CDR3 protein: CASSQDLSLDQPQHF
V gene: TRBV4-2; J gene: TRBJ2-6; clone size: few; CDR3 length: 19; D gene: .; CDR3 DNA: TGTGCCAGCAGCCGATCGCCGACTACTGATAGCTCTGGGGCCAACGTCCTGACTTTC; CDR3 protein: CASSRSPTTDSSGANVLTF
V gene: TRBV5-1; J gene: TRBJ2-3; clone size: many; CDR3 length: 17; D gene: TRBD2; CDR3 DNA: TGCGCCAGCAGCCCCACCTCTAGCGGGATCTTCACAGATACGCAGTATTTT; CDR3 protein: CASSPTSSGIFTDTQYF
V gene: TRBV7-9; J gene: TRBJ2-1; clone size: few; CDR3 length: 14; D gene: TRBD2; CDR3 DNA: TGTGCCAGCAGCTTAGGACTAGCGGGAGGCTTCCAGTTCTTC; CDR3 protein: CASSLGLAGGFQFF
V gene: TRBV7-9; J gene: TRBJ2-7; clone size: .; CDR3 length: 12; D gene: .; CDR3 DNA: TGTGCCAGCAGCTTAGACTTTGGCGAGCAGTACTTC; CDR3 protein: CASSLDFGEQYF